The clone carrying this T cell receptor beta chain turned up a few times. The antigen is unknown. The data originate from a study of OX40 agonist ivuxolimab in advanced cancers. Study observations and caveats: The study observed clonal expansion of CD4+ and CD8+ blood T cells by week 6 at 0.1 to 3.0 mg/kg.

Assay used: immunoSEQ multiplex PCR; TCRdb lists only in-frame clones, some missing. There are tens of thousands of clones in the sample; around four fifths occur only once, and approximately 0.38% lies in the top ten. Germline V gene lookup returns CDR1 LGHNA and CDR2 YSLEER. The germline V and J ends were trimmed by 3 bases and 0 bases, with 11 bases remaining between them. This CDR3 spans 15 amino acids. The sequenced sample was CD4+ or CD8+ T cells sorted from blood, obtained in a trial of the OX40 agonist ivuxolimab. This sequence originates from an adult with an advanced solid tumor such as melanoma, head and neck, liver or kidney cancer. The chain carries TRBV4-3 and TRBJ1-2; D remains ambiguous. The CDR3 DNA reads TGCGCCAGCAGCCATAGACACCCGACTAACTATGGCTACACCTTC. This sequence encodes CASSHRHPTNYGYTF.